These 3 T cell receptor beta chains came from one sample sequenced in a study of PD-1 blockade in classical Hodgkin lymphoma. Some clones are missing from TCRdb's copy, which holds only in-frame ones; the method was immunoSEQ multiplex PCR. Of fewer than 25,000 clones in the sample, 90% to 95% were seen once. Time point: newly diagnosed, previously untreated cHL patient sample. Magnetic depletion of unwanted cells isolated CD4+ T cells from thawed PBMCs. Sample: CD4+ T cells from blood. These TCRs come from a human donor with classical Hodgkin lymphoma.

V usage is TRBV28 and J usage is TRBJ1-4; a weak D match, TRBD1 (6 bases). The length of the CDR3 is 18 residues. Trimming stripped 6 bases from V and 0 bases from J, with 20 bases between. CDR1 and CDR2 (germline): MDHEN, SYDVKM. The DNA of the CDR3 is TGTGCCAGCAGCTCCCCCCCCGGACAGATTGCAACTAATGAAAAACTGTTTTTT. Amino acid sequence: CASSSPPGQIATNEKLFF.

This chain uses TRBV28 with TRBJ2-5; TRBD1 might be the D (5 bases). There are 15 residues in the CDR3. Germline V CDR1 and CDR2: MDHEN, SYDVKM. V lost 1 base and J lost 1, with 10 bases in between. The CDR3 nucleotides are TGTGCCAGCAGTTTATCCCTGACAGTCCAAGAGACCCAGTACTTC. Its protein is CASSLSLTVQETQYF.

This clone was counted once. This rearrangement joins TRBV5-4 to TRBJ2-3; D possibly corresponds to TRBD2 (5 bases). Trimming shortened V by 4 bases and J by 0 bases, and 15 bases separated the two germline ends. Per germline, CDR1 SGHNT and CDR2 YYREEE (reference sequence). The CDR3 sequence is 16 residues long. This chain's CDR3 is CASSPGGAASTDTQYF. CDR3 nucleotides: TGTGCCAGCAGCCCCGGTGGAGCGGCTAGCACAGATACGCAGTATTTT.